Reported below is one T cell receptor beta chain. Its antigen is not known. Both 60 Vbeta primers and 13 Jbeta primers went into the PCR. Produced via immunoSEQ multiplex PCR; TCRdb's table is partial and in-frame only. The profile covers about 130,000 clones, with 70% to 85% appearing a single time and 2.5% to 3.5% taken by the ten largest. The sample is drawn from a study of cytomegalovirus exposure and HLA in healthy donors. General study points: Later, an analysis found that common viral pathogens appeared to be linked with several of the most significant clusters. Clonal expansion, a later analysis showed, was greater in HLA-associated TCR beta chains than in equally common others.

The V segment lost 2 bases and the J segment 6 bases; nucleotides outside the gene matches: 7. CDR1 MGHDK and CDR2 SYGVNS come from the germline V gene. The CDR3 runs to 15 residues. The study sampled nominally healthy donors, though unrecorded immune exposures were likely. The TCR sequence derives from a boy younger than 10 in good health and CMV-seronegative. Specimen: PBMCs. The chain employs TRBV25-1 and TRBJ1-5; 7 nucleotides match TRBD1. CDR3 nucleotide sequence: TGTGCCAGCAGTGAAGTAGGGGGCCCCGGTCAGCCCCAGCATTTT. It encodes CASSEVGGPGQPQHF.